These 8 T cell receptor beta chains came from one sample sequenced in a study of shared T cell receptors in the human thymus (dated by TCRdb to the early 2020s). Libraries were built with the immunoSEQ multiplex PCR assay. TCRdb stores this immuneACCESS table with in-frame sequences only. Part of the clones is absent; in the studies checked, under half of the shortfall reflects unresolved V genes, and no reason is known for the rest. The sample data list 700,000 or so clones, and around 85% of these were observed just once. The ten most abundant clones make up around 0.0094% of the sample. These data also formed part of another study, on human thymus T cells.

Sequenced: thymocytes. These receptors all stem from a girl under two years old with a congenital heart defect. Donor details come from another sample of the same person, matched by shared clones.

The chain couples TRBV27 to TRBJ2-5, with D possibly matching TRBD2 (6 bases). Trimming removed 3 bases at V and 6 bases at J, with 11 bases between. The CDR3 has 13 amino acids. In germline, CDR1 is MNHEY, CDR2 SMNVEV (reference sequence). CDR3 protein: CASSLAGGQTQYF. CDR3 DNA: TGTGCCAGCAGTTTGGCCGGGGGACAGACCCAGTACTTC.

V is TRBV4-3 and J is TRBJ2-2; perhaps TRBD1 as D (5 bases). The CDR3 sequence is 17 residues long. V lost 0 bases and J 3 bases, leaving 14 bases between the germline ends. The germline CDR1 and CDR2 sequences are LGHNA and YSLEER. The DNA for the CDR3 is TGCGCCAGCAGCCAAGATGGACCGAAAGGGGACACCGGGGAGCTGTTTTTT. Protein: CASSQDGPKGDTGELFF.

DNA of the CDR3: TGTGCCAGCAGAGGGGCAGGACAGGGGTTGGGAAACACCATATATTTT. Translated, it gives CASRGAGQGLGNTIYF. The chain is built from TRBV5-6 and TRBJ1-3, with TRBD1 matching over 9 bases. With 5 bases clipped from V and 4 bases from J, the junction kept 10 bases outside the gene matches. This CDR3 contains 16 residues. The germline CDR1 and CDR2 sequences are SGHDT and YYEEEE. Combining the CDR3 with reference TRBV5-6 and TRBJ1-3 gives the whole variable domain DAGVTQSPTHLIKTRGQQVTLRCSPKSGHDTVSWYQQALGQGPQFIFQYYEEEERQRGNFPDRFSGHQFPNYSSELNVNALLLGDSALYLCASRGAGQGLGNTIYFGEGSWLTVV.

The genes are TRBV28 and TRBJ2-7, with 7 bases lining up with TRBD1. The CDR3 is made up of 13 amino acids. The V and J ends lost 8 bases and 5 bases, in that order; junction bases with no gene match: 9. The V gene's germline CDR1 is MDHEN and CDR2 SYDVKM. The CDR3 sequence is CASRDRATHEQYF. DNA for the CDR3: TGTGCCAGCCGCGACAGGGCTACACACGAGCAGTACTTC.

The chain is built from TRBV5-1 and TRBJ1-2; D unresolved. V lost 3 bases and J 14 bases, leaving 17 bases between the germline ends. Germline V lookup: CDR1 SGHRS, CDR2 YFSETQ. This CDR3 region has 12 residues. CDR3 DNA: TGCGCCAGCAGCTGGGCGCGTCAGAATTATACCTTC. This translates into CASSWARQNYTF.

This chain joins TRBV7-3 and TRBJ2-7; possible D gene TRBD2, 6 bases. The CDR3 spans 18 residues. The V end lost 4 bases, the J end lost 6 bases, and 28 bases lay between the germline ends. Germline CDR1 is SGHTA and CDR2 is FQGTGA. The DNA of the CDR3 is TGTGCCAGCAGCTCCTCTGATAGGTCGGCTGCACTAGCTGGCGAGCAGTACTTC. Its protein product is CASSSSDRSAALAGEQYF.

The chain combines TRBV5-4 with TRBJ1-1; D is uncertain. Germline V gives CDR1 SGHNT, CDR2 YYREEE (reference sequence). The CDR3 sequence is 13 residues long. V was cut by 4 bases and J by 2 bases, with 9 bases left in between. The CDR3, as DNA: TGTGCCAGCAGCGTAGACAAAAACACTGAAGCTTTCTTT. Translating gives CASSVDKNTEAFF.

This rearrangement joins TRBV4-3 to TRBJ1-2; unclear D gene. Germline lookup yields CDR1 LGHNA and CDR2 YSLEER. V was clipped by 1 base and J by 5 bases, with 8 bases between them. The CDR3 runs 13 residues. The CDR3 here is CASSQGEYYGYTF. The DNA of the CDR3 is TGCGCCAGCAGCCAAGGGGAGTATTATGGCTACACCTTC.